This T cell receptor (beta chain) was observed in a study of cytomegalovirus exposure and HLA in healthy donors. Study summary: Falling in the Caucasian-associated ancestry cluster were roughly 86% of 398 genotyped donors.

Study-wide results and limits: Reportedly, fewer N-insertions than the 666-donor mean appeared in an Asian-associated ancestry cluster in a later analysis.

As to this clone: What it recognizes is unknown.

Germline values: CDR1 LNHDA, CDR2 SQIVND (reference sequence). The CDR3 runs 15 residues. Trimming stripped 2 bases from V and 2 bases from J, with 10 bases between. Amplification used 60 Vbeta primers and 13 Jbeta primers. Method: immunoSEQ multiplex PCR; TCRdb's copy keeps in-frame clones and lacks some. The sample contains about 250,000 clones, around 80% of which appear only once. At the time of sampling, donors were nominally healthy, though unrecorded immune exposures were likely. This chain connects TRBV19 to TRBJ1-3; D is uncertain. The sequencing sample was made of PBMCs. The origin of this receptor is a boy younger than 18 in good health and CMV-seronegative. The DNA for the CDR3 is TGTGCCAGTAGTATATCGGGGATGCCTGGAAACACCATATATTTT. It specifies CASSISGMPGNTIYF. Full variable domain (rest looked up from reference TRBV19 and TRBJ1-3): DGGITQSPKYLFRKEGQNVTLSCEQNLNHDAMYWYRQDPGQGLRLIYYSQIVNDFQKGDIAEGYSVSREKKESFPLTVTSAQKNPTAFYLCASSISGMPGNTIYFGEGSWLTVV.